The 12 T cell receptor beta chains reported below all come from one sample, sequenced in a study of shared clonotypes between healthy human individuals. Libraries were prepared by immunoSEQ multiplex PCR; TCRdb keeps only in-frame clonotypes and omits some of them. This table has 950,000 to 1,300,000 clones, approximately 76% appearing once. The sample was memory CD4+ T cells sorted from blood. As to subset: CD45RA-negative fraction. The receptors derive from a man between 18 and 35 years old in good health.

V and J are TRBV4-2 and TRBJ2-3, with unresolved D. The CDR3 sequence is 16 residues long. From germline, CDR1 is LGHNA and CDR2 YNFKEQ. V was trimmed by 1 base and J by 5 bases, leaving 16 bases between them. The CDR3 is CASSQGSNAPVDTQYF. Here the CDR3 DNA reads TGTGCCAGCAGCCAAGGGTCCAATGCGCCCGTAGATACGCAGTATTTT.

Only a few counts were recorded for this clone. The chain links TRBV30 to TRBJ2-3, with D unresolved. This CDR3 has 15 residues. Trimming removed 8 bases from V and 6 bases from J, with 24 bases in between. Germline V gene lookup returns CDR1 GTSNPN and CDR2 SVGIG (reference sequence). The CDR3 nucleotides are TGTGCCACCCACCTTGGGCGCGGCTCAGGCGATACGCAGTATTTT. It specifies CATHLGRGSGDTQYF.

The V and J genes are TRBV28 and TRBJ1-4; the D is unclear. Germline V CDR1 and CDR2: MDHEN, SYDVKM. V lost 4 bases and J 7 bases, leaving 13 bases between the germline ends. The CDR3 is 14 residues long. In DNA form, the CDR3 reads TGTGCCAGCAGTTCGGACCCCGGTGGTGAAAAACTGTTTTTT. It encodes CASSSDPGGEKLFF.

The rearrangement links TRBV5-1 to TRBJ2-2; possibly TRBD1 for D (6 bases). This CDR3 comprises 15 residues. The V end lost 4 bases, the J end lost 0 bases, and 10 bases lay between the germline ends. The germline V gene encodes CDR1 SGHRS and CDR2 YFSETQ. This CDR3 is CASSQTGSNTGELFF. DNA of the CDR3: TGCGCCAGCAGCCAGACAGGTTCGAACACCGGGGAGCTGTTTTTT.

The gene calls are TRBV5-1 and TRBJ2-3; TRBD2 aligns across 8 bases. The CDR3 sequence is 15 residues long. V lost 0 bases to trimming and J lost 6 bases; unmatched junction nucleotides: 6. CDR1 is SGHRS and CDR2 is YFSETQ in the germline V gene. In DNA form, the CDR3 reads TGCGCCAGCAGCTTGGATCGGCGGGAGGTCGATACGCAGTATTTT. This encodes CASSLDRREVDTQYF.

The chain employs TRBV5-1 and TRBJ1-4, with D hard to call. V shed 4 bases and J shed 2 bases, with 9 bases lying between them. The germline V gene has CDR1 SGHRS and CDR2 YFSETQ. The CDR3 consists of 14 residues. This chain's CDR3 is CASSVGSTNEKLFF. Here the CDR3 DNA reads TGCGCCAGCAGCGTGGGGTCTACTAATGAAAAACTGTTTTTT.

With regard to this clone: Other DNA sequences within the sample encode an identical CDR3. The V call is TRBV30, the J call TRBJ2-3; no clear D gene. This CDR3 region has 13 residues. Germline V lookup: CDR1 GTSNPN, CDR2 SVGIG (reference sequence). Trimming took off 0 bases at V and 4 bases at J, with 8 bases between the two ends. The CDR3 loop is CAWSVKGADTQYF. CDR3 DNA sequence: TGTGCCTGGAGTGTGAAAGGTGCAGATACGCAGTATTTT.

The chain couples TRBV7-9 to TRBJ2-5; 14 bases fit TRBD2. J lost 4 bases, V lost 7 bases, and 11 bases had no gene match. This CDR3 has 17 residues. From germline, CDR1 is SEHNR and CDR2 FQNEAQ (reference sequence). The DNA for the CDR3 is TGTGCCAGCACCGCGGGGACTAGCGGGAGACCAGGAGAGACCCAGTACTTC. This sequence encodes CASTAGTSGRPGETQYF.

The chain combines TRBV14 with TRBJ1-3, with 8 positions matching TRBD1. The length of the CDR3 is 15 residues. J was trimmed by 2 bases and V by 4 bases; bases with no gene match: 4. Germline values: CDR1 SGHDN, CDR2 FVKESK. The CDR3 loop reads CASSPVDRAGNTIYF. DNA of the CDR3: TGTGCCAGCAGCCCCGTGGACAGGGCTGGAAACACCATATATTTT.

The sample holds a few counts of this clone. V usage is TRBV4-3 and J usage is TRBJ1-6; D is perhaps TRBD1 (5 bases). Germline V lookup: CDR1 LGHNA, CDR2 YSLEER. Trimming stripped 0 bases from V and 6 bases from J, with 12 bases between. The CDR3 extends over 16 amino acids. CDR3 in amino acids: CASSQDAGGGNSPLHF. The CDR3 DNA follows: TGCGCCAGCAGCCAAGATGCTGGGGGGGGTAATTCACCCCTCCACTTT.

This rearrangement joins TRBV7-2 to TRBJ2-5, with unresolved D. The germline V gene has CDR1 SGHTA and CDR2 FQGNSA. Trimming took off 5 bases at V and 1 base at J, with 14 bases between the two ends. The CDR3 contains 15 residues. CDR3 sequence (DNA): TGTGCCAGCAGCCTGCCCGTGGGCGGCCAAGAGACCCAGTACTTC. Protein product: CASSLPVGGQETQYF. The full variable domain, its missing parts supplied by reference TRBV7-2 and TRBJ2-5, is GAGVSQSPSNKVTEKGKDVELRCDPISGHTALYWYRQSLGQGLEFLIYFQGNSAPDKSGLPSDRFSAERTGGSVSTLTIQRTQQEDSAVYLCASSLPVGGQETQYFGPGTRLLVL.

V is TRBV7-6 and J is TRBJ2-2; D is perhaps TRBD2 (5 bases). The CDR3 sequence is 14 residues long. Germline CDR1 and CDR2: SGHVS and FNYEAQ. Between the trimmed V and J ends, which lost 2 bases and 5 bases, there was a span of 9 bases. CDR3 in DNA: TGTGCCAGCAGCTTATGGGGAGATACCGGGGAGCTGTTTTTT. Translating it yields CASSLWGDTGELFF.